This TCR beta chain was identified in a study of T cells in localized non-small cell lung cancer. The repertoire was sequenced with immunoSEQ multiplex PCR; TCRdb's copy has only in-frame clones and lacks some. The sample yields approximately 81,000 clones, 88% seen once. Note on this clone: The target antigen is unknown.

Points from the study as a whole: An association was observed between higher blood T cell density and longer overall survival.

The V gene end was trimmed by 5 bases and the J gene end by 6 bases; junction bases not matched to a gene: 7. The V gene's germline CDR1 is SGHNT and CDR2 YYREEE (reference sequence). This CDR3 comprises 14 residues. The chain employs TRBV5-4 and TRBJ2-3, with 9 positions matching TRBD1. Material: peripheral blood, obtained before any cancer treatment. The receptor was isolated from a woman aged 40 to 75 with stage I squamous cell lung carcinoma. The chain's CDR3 is CASSRGDRADTQYF. In DNA form, the CDR3 reads TGTGCCAGCAGTCGGGGGGACAGGGCTGATACGCAGTATTTT.